This T cell receptor (beta chain) was recorded in a study of blood T cell repertoires in COVID-19. This clone was detected only once. Per the original methods: Researchers report that nucleated cell counts were estimated from reference gene primer amplification. Only in-frame clones appear in the TCRdb table, and some are missing; sequencing was by immunoSEQ multiplex PCR. Clone size and V and J calls were adopted from that table, with D and trimming inferred from the DNA. The table lists over 200,000 clones, 80% to 85% of them singletons, with around 18% in the top ten. The V gene end was trimmed by 1 base and the J gene end by 2 bases; junction bases not matched to a gene: 7. This CDR3 region has 16 residues. Germline CDR1 is LGHDT and CDR2 is YNNKEL (reference sequence).

The genes are TRBV3-1 (or the pseudogene TRBV3-2) and TRBJ2-5, with TRBD2 identical over 7 bases. Sequencing used peripheral blood. This TCR came from a woman aged 80 or over with active or convalescent COVID-19. In DNA form, the CDR3 reads TGTGCCAGCAGCCAAGTCGGCGGGGGACCTCAAGAGACCCAGTACTTC. Translated: CASSQVGGGPQETQYF.